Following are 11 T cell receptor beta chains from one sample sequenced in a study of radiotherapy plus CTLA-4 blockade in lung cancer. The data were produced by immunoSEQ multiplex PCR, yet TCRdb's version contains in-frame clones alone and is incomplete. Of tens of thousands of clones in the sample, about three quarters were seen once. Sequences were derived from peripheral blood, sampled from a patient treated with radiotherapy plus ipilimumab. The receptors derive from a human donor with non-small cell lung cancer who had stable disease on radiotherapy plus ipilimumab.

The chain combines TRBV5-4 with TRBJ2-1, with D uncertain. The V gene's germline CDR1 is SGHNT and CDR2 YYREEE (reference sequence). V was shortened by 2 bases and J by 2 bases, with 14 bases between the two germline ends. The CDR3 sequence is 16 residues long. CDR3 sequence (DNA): TGTGCCAGCAGCTTAGGCGAACCTGGGACCTACAATGAGCAGTTCTTC. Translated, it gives CASSLGEPGTYNEQFF.

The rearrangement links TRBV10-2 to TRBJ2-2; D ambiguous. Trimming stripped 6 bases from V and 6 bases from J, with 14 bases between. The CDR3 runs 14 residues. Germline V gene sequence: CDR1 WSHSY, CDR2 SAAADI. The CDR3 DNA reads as TGCGCCAGCAGCCCCGGACGAAGCGCCGGGGAGCTGTTTTTT. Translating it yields CASSPGRSAGELFF.

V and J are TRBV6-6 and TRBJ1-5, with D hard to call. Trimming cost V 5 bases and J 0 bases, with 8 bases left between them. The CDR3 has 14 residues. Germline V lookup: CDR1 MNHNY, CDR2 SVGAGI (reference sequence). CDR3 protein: CASSPSDSNQPQHF. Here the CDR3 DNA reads TGTGCCAGCAGTCCGTCGGATAGCAATCAGCCCCAGCATTTT.

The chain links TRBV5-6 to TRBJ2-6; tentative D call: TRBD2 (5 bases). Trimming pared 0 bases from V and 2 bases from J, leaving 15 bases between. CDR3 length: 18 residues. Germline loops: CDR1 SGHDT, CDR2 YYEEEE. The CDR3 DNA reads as TGTGCCAGCAGCTTGGACGGCTTAGGAGGCCCTGGGGCCAACGTCCTGACTTTC. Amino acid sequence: CASSLDGLGGPGANVLTF.

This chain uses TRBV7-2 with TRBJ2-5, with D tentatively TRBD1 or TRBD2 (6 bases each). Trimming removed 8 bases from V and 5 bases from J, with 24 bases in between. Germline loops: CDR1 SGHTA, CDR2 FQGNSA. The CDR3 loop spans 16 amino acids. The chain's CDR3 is CASSTHGRGLAETQYF. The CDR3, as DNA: TGTGCCAGCTCGACTCACGGTCGGGGGCTTGCGGAGACCCAGTACTTC.

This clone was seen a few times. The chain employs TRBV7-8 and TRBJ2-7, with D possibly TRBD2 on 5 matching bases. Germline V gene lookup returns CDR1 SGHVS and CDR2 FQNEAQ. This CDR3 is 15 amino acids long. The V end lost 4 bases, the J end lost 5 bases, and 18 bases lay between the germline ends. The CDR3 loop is CASSSSQRIANEQYF. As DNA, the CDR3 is TGTGCCAGCAGCTCATCCCAACGAATAGCGAACGAGCAGTACTTC.

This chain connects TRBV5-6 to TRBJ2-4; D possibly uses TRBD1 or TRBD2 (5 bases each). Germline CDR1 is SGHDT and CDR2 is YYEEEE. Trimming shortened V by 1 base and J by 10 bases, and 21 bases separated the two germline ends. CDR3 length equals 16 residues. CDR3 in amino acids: CASSLLAQALGGIQYF. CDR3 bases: TGTGCCAGCAGCTTGTTGGCGCAAGCCCTTGGGGGTATTCAGTACTTC.

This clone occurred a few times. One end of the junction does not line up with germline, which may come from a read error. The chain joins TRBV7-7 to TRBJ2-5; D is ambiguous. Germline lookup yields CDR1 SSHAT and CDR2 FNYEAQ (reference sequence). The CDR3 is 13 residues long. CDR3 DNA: TGTGCTAGCAGCTTCCTAGTGGGGGAGACCCAGTACTTC. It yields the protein CASSFLVGETQYF.

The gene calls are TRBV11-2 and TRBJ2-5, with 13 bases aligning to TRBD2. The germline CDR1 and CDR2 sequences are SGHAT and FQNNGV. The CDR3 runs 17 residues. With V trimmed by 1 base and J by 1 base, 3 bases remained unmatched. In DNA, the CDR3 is TGTGCCAGCAGCTTAGGAGGGACTAGCGGGATCCAAGAGACCCAGTACTTC. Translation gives CASSLGGTSGIQETQYF.

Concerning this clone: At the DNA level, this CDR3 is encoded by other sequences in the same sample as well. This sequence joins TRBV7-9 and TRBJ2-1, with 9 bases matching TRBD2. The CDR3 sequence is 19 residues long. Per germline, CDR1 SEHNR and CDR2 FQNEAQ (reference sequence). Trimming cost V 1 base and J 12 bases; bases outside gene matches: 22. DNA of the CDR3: TGTGCCAGCAGCTTAGGGCGGCGGGGGGGTCTCCGCGGGTCGACCTCGCAGTTCTTC. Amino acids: CASSLGRRGGLRGSTSQFF.

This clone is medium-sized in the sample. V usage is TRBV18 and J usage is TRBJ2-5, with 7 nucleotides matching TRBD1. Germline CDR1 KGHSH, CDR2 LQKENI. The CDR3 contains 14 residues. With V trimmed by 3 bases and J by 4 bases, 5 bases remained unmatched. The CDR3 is CASSPGQPPETQYF. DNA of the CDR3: TGTGCCAGCTCACCGGGACAGCCCCCAGAGACCCAGTACTTC.